The TCR beta chain under discussion was sequenced for a study of T cells in Graves' hyperthyroidism and ophthalmopathy. Looked up from germline, CDR1 is MNHEY and CDR2 is SVGEGT. The CDR3 totals 15 residues. Trimming removed 5 bases from V and 6 bases from J, with 17 bases in between. Cells are PBMCs isolated from roughly 9.2 ml of fresh blood. Researchers took RNA transcripts and amplified the TCR beta CDR3 regions from them. During a first-round RT-PCR of the TCR CDR3, the HTBI primer set was used. TCRdb recomputed calls from the multiplex PCR reads with MiXCR, one row per CDR3 protein. The repertoire includes a few hundred thousand distinct CDR3 sequences, around 13% of them detected once, and about 15% sits in the top ten.

The V and J genes are TRBV6-2 or TRBV6-3 and TRBJ2-1; D gene uncertain. The sequence came from a woman in her 40s with Graves' hyperthyroidism. The sequencing sample was made of blood. The CDR3 is CASSDPDGIRNEQFF. The CDR3 coding sequence is TGTGCCAGCAGTGACCCGGATGGGATACGCAATGAGCAGTTCTTC.